This T cell receptor beta chain is drawn from a study of CD8 T cells in Susac syndrome. Study outcomes and limitations: It was acknowledged in the study that its TCR sequencing and HLA analysis involved a relatively small number of individuals.

Trimming took 0 bases from V and 5 from J, leaving 5 bases between them. CDR3 size: 13 residues. The germline V gene encodes CDR1 MNHEY and CDR2 SVGAGI. CD8+ and CD4+ T cells circulating in blood were sequenced for TCR beta. The multiple sclerosis controls were treatment-naive patients, and their relapsing-remitting disease was stable or active. RNA amounts of about 0.5 to 1 ug underwent reverse transcription with random hexamers. Amplification of TCR beta CDR3 used immunoSEQ multiplex PCR across 54 Vbeta and 13 Jbeta. From the immunoSEQ multiplex PCR reads, TCRdb called clonotypes with MiXCR, one entry per CDR3 protein. The table has some 120,000 distinct CDR3 sequences, about 93% seen once. About this clonotype itself: Its antigen is still unknown.

V gene TRBV6-5 combines with J gene TRBJ1-5, with D tentatively TRBD1 (5 bases). The clonotype comes from a human donor with multiple sclerosis. Sequenced input: CD8+ T cells from PBMCs. For the CDR3, the DNA is TGTGCCAGCAGTTACTCGGGGGATCAGCCCCAGCATTTT. Protein sequence: CASSYSGDQPQHF.